This T cell receptor beta chain was sequenced for a study of CXCR3-negative and CXCR3-positive naive CD8 T cells (dated by TCRdb to about 2019). With regard to the full study: In total, roughly 140 million TRB reads were obtained, corresponding to roughly 1.5 +/- 0.3 million reads per library. Naive subsets from five or six donors and memory cells from 3 donors were included in the TRBV-TRBJ cluster analysis. The diversity and physicochemical repertoire analyses included approximately ten donors pooled from two independent experiments. The full study reports these points: Both naive subsets had comparably high repertoire diversity, while memory CD8+ T cells had much lower repertoire diversity. TRB CDR3s from CXCR3-positive naive cells showed higher hydrophobicity (lower Kidera factor 4), lower energy, and higher strength and volume indices than CXCR3-negative naive cells. Naive CXCR3-negative and CXCR3-positive cells from the same donor showed similar TRBV-TRBJ usage, whereas memory cells showed distinct patterns. CXCR3 expression partially decreased after cryopreservation, so most assays used freshly isolated PBMCs. Because surface CD5, which is linked to self-reactivity in mice, was comparable between the naive subsets, TCR interaction strength was also inferred from TRB CDR3 physicochemical properties.

Sequencer: NextSeq 550. The Human TCR Profiling Kit (MiLaboratory) was used to make UMI-labeled 5' RACE TRB cDNA libraries. The full amount of extracted RNA was used for cDNA synthesis, and the full amount of resulting cDNA was used for PCR amplification. Libraries were prepared in parallel with an identical number of PCR cycles. The published analysis was carried out like this. About 50,000 +/- 10,000 unique UMI-labeled TRB cDNA molecules per library were extracted with MIGEC and MiXCR, with at least two reads per UMI required. Each library averaged around 40,000 +/- 10,000 functional in-frame TRB CDR3 nucleotide clonotypes without stop codons. Diversity metrics, including normalized Shannon-Wiener and Chao1, were computed in VDJtools after downsampling to 5000 UMI-labeled TRB molecules per sample. VDJtools was used to calculate clonotype-size-weighted physicochemical properties of the central five CDR3 residues, namely interaction energy, strength, volume and Kidera factor 4. The reads underwent TCRdb reprocessing, giving one record for each CDR3 protein sequence and no DNA. These V and J calls rely on TCRdb rather than the paper's analysis. The sample table records tens of thousands of distinct CDR3 sequences. The ten largest account for approximately 1.9% of the sample.

For each CD8+ T cell subset, flow sorting was done in triplicate, and 250,000 to 300,000 cells per subset went directly into RLT lysis buffer. Naive CD8+ T cells were defined stringently as CD45RO-CCR7+CD27+CD95- to exclude memory contaminants. Peripheral blood mononuclear cells were isolated from buffy coats using standard density gradient centrifugation. A FACSAria III was used to flow-sort naive CD8+ T cells into CXCR3-negative and CXCR3-positive populations. Total RNA was extracted from sorted cells with an RNeasy Mini Kit. As for this clonotype: The antigen it binds to is not known.

Including the terminal cysteine and phenylalanine, the CDR3 comprises 15 residues. Nucleotide data are not available. From a lookup of the germline V gene, CDR1 and CDR2 are MGHRA and YSYEKL. This TCR came from a human donor in good health. Some clones in this sample may be carry-over from other donors' samples. The sequenced sample consisted of naive CXCR3- CD8+ T cells from blood. The meaning of the sample's cell subset or site label: CD45RO-CCR7+CD27+CD95- naive CD8+ T cells lacking CXCR3 (TNR3-). The V gene is TRBV4-1 and the J gene is TRBJ1-2; the TRBD1 assignment by TCRdb is unverifiable without DNA. The CDR3 has the sequence CASSQGVGPNYGYTF.